The clone carrying this T cell receptor beta chain was detected only a few times. The sample originates from a study of control samples from healthy donors and cancer patients. TCRdb's copy holds only in-frame clones and misses some; the assay was immunoSEQ multiplex PCR. The sample records 55,000 to 70,000 clones, around 89% being singletons. Germline CDR1 is LNHDA and CDR2 is SQIVND (reference sequence). V shed 10 bases and J 1 base; nucleotides not matched to a gene: 16. This CDR3 has 17 amino acids. Sequences were obtained from PBMCs. The chain combines TRBV19 with TRBJ1-5, with 7 bases lining up with TRBD1. The TCR originated in a man aged 55-75 years with colorectal cancer. The CDR3 loop is CATAGGNPLSSNQPQHF. CDR3 coding DNA: TGTGCCACCGCAGGGGGGAATCCCCTTAGCAGCAATCAGCCCCAGCATTTT. The variable domain in full, with the rest retrieved from reference TRBV19 and TRBJ1-5, is DGGITQSPKYLFRKEGQNVTLSCEQNLNHDAMYWYRQDPGQGLRLIYYSQIVNDFQKGDIAEGYSVSREKKESFPLTVTSAQKNPTAFYLCATAGGNPLSSNQPQHFGDGTRLSIL.